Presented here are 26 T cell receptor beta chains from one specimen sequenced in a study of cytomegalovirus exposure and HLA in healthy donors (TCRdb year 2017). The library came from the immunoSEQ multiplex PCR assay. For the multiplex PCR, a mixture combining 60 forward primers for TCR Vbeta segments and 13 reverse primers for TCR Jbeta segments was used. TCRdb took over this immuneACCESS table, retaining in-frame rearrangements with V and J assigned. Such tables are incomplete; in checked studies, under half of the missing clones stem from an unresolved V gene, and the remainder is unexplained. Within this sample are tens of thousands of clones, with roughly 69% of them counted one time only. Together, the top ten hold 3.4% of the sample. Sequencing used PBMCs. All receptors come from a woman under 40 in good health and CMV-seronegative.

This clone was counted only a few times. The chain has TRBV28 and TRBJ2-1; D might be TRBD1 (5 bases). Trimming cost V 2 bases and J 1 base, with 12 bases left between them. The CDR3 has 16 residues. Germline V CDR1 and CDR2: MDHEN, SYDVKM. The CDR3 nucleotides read TGTGCCAGCAGTTTAGTGGCAGGGCCATCCTACAATGAGCAGTTCTTC. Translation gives CASSLVAGPSYNEQFF.

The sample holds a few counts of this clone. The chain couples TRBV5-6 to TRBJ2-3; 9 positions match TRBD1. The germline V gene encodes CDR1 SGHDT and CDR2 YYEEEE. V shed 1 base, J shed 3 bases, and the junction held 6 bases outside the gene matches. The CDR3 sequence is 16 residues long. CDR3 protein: CASSLRGGQGTDTQYF. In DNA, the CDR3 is TGTGCCAGCAGCTTGAGGGGGGGACAGGGTACAGATACGCAGTATTTT.

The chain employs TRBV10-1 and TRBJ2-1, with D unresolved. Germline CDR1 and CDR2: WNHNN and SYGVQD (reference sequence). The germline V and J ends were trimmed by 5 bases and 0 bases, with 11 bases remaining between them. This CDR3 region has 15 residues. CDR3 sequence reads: CASSSGSSSYNEQFF. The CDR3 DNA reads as TGCGCCAGCAGTTCGGGTAGTAGCTCCTACAATGAGCAGTTCTTC.

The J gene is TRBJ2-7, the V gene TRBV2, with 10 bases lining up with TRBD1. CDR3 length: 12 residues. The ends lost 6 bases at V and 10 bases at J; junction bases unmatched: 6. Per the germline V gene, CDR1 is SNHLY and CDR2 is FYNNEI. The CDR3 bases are TGTGCCAGCAGCGGACAGGGGGTAGAACAGTACTTC. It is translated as CASSGQGVEQYF.

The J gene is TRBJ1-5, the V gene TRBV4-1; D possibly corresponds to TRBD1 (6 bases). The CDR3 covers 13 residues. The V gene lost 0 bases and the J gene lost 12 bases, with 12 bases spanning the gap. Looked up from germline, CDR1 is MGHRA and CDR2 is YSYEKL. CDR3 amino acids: CASSQDLRGHQHF. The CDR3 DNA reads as TGCGCCAGCAGCCAAGATCTCAGGGGTCACCAGCATTTT.

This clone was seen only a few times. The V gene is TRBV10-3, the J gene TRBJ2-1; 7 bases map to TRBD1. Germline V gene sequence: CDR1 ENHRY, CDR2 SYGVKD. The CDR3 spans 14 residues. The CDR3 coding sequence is TGTGCGTCCAAGGAGACAGGGCTTTCACCTGAGCAGTTCTTC. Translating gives CASKETGLSPEQFF.

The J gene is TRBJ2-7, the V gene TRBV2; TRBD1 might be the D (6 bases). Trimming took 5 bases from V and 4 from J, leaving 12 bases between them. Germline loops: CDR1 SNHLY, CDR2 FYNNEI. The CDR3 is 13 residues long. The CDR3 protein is CASSPQGRYEQYF. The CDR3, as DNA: TGTGCCAGCAGTCCACAGGGTCGGTACGAGCAGTACTTC.

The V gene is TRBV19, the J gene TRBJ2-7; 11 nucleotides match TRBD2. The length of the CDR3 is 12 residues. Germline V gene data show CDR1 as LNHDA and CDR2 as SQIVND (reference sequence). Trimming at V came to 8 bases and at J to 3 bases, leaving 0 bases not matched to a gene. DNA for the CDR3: TGTGCCAGTGGGACTAGCGGCTACGAGCAGTACTTC. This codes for CASGTSGYEQYF.

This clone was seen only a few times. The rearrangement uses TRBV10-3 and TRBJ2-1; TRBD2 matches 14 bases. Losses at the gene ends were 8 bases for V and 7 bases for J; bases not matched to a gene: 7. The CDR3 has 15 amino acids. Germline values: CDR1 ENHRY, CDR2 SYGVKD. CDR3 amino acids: CAIEAGTSGGNEQFF. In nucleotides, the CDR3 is TGTGCCATCGAAGCCGGGACTAGCGGGGGAAATGAGCAGTTCTTC.

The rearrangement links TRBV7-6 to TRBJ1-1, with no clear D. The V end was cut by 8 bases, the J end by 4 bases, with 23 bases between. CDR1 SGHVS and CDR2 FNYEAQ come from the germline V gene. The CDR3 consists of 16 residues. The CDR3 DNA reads TGTGCCAGCGCGAAGAGGGAGACGAGTGTTGCCACTGAAGCTTTCTTT. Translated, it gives CASAKRETSVATEAFF.

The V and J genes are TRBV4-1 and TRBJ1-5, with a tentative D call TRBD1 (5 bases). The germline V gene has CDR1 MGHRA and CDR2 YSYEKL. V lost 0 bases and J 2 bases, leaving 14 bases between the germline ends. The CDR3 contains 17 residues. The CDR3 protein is CASSQERQGDGNQPQHF. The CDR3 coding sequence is TGCGCCAGCAGCCAAGAGAGGCAGGGTGATGGCAATCAGCCCCAGCATTTT.

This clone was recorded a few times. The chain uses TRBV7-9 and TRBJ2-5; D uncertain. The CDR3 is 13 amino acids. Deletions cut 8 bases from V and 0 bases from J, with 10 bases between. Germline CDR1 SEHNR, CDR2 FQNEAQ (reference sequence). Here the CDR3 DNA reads TGTGCCAGCCGATCCGCGTACCAAGAGACCCAGTACTTC. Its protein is CASRSAYQETQYF. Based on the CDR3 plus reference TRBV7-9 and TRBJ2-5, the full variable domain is DTGVSQNPRHKITKRGQNVTFRCDPISEHNRLYWYRQTLGQGPEFLTYFQNEAQLEKSRLLSDRFSAERPKGSFSTLEIQRTEQGDSAMYLCASRSAYQETQYFGPGTRLLVL.

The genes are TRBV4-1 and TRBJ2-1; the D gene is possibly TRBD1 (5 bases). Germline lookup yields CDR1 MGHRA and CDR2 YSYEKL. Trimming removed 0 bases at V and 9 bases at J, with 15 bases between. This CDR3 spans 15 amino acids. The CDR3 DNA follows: TGCGCCAGCAGCCAAGATCCCAGGGCAGGCAGTGAGCAGTTCTTC. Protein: CASSQDPRAGSEQFF.

The CDR3 DNA sequence: TGTGCCATCAGGGGCCACGAAGACGCTGAGCAGTTCTTC. Translating gives CAIRGHEDAEQFF. V is TRBV10-3 and J is TRBJ2-1; D not certain. Germline values: CDR1 ENHRY, CDR2 SYGVKD. The CDR3 length is 13 residues. Trimming shortened V by 6 bases and J by 9 bases, and 15 bases separated the two germline ends.

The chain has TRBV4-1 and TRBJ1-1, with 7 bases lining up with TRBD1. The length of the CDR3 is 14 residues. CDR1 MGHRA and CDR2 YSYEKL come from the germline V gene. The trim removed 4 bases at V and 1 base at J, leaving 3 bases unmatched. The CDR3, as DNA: TGCGCCAGCAGCCTGACAGGGCAGAACACTGAAGCTTTCTTT. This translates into CASSLTGQNTEAFF.

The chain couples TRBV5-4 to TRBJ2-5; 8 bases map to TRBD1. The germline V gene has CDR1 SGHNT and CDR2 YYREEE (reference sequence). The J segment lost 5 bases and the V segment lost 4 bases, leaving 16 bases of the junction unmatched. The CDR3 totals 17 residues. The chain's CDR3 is CASSRGTGTGWLETQYF. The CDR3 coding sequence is TGTGCCAGCAGCCGTGGGACGGGGACAGGATGGTTGGAGACCCAGTACTTC.

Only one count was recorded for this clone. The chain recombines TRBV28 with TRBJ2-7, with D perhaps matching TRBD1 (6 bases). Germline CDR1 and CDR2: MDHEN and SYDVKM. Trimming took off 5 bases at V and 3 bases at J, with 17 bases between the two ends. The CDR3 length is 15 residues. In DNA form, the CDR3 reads TGTGCCAGCAGTCGAGGGGGTTGGCAAGGCTACGAGCAGTACTTC. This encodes CASSRGGWQGYEQYF.

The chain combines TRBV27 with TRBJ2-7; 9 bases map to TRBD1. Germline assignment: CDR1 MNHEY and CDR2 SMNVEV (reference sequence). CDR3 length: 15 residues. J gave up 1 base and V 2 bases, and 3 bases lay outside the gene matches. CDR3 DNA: TGTGCCAGCAGTTTACAGGGACAGGGTTCCTACGAGCAGTACTTC. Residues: CASSLQGQGSYEQYF.

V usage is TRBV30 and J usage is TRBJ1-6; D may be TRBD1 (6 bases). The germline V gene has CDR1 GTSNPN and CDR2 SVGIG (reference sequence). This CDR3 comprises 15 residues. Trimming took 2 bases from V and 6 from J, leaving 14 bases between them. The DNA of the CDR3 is TGTGCCTGGAGTTGGGACACTAGGTCTAATTCACCCCTCCACTTT. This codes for CAWSWDTRSNSPLHF.

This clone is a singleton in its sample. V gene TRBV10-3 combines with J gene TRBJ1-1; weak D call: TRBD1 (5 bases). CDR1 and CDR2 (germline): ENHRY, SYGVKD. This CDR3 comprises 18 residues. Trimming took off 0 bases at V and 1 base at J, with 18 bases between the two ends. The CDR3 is CAISESVGRAGKNTEAFF. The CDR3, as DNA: TGTGCCATCAGTGAGTCAGTAGGTCGGGCAGGGAAGAACACTGAAGCTTTCTTT.

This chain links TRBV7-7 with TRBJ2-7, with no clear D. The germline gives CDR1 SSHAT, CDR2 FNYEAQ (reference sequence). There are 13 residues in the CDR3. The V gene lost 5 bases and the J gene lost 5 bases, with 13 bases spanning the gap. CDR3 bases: TGTGCCAGCAGCCTTACAGACATGAACGAGCAGTACTTC. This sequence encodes CASSLTDMNEQYF.

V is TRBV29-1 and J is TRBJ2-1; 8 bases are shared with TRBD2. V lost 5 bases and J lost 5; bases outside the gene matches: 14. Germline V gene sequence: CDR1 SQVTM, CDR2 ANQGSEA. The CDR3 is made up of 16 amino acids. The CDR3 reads CSVPTGGGGHNNEQFF. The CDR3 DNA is TGCAGCGTTCCCACTGGAGGCGGGGGGCACAACAATGAGCAGTTCTTC.

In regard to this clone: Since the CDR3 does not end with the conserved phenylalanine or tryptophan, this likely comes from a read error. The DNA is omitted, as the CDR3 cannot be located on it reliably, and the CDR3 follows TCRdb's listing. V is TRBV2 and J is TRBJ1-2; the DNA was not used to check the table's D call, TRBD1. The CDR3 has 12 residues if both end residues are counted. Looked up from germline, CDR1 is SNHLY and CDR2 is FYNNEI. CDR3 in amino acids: CASSVTGGQRTV.

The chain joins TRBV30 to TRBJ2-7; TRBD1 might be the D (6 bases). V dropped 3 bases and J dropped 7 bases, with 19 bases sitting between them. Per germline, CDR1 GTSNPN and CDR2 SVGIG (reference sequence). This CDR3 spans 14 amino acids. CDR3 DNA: TGTGCCTGGAGGACAGGTCCGAAGGTGAATGAGCAGTACTTC. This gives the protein CAWRTGPKVNEQYF.

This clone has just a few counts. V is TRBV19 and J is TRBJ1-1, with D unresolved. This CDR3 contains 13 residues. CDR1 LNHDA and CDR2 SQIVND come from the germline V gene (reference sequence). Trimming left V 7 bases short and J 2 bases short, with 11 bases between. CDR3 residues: CASTLRGNTEAFF. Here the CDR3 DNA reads TGTGCCAGTACTCTTCGGGGTAACACTGAAGCTTTCTTT.

CDR3 in DNA: TGTGCCAGCAGCAACCGACTTGGGGCCCCCTACGAGCAGTACTTC. Its translation: CASSNRLGAPYEQYF. The rearrangement links TRBV28 to TRBJ2-7; maybe TRBD1 (5 bases). The CDR3 sequence is 15 residues long. In germline, CDR1 is MDHEN, CDR2 SYDVKM. V shed 6 bases and J shed 2 bases, with 17 bases lying between them.